Detailed here is one T cell receptor (beta chain). Antigen unknown. Germline lookup yields CDR1 SGHKS and CDR2 YYEKEE (reference sequence). The V end was cut by 4 bases, the J end by 6 bases, with 16 bases between. The CDR3 consists of 14 residues. The data were obtained in a study of T cell responses to AZD1222 COVID-19 vaccine. Using immunoSEQ multiplex PCR, the repertoire was profiled, and TCRdb retains in-frame clones only, with some absent. Of around 160,000 clones in the sample, roughly nine tenths were seen once. Study findings and constraints: In the spike-specific TCR repertoire, nearly half reportedly target unmutated variant regions. Only a handful of AZD1222 recipients were seropositive at baseline. Most donors were white British and more were female, and clonal diversity was possibly underestimated.

The chain uses TRBV5-5 and TRBJ1-2; no reliable D call. This TCR came from an adult who received the AZD1222 COVID-19 vaccine. The input for sequencing was peripheral blood, taken 28 days after the second AZD1222 dose. The chain's CDR3 is CASSKTIPANGYTF. The DNA for the CDR3 is TGTGCCAGCAGCAAGACAATACCGGCTAATGGCTACACCTTC.